The 27 T cell receptor beta chains reported below all come from one sample, sequenced in a study of blood T cell repertoires in COVID-19. Method: immunoSEQ multiplex PCR; TCRdb's copy keeps in-frame clones and lacks some. The data contain roughly 500,000 clones, 80% to 90% of them seen just once; the ten biggest clones take up about 3%. Sample: peripheral blood. The receptor source for this set is a human donor in a cohort sampled during active COVID-19.

This rearrangement joins TRBV9 to TRBJ2-2, with 8 nucleotides matching TRBD2. Unmatched junction bases numbered 16, after V lost 5 bases and J lost 4 bases. This CDR3 is 18 amino acids long. Per germline, CDR1 SGDLS and CDR2 YYNGEE. The chain's CDR3 is CASSSTSGGDLATGELFF. The CDR3 nucleotides are TGTGCCAGCAGTTCTACTAGCGGAGGGGACCTGGCCACCGGGGAGCTGTTTTTT.

The chain uses TRBV7-9 and TRBJ1-6; D remains ambiguous. The germline V and J ends were trimmed by 1 base and 9 bases, with 7 bases remaining between them. Germline loops: CDR1 SEHNR, CDR2 FQNEAQ (reference sequence). This CDR3 contains 13 residues. The CDR3 reads CASSLGQISPLHF. Written as DNA, the CDR3 is TGTGCCAGCAGCTTAGGACAAATTTCACCCCTCCACTTT.

The J gene is TRBJ2-1, the V gene TRBV2; no definite D call. The germline V gene has CDR1 SNHLY and CDR2 FYNNEI. Deletions cut 5 bases from V and 1 base from J, with 6 bases between. The CDR3 contains 13 residues. The CDR3 DNA follows: TGTGCCAGCAGTCAGATATCCTACAATGAGCAGTTCTTC. Translating gives CASSQISYNEQFF.

The chain combines TRBV7-2 with TRBJ1-1; TRBD1 is a possible D gene (5 bases). The CDR3 is 16 residues long. Germline assignment: CDR1 SGHTA and CDR2 FQGNSA. Trimming removed 3 bases from V and 1 base from J, with 15 bases in between. The CDR3 sequence: CASSFPQRGGNTEAFF. The CDR3 DNA follows: TGTGCCAGCAGCTTCCCTCAACGGGGGGGGAACACTGAAGCTTTCTTT.

The CDR3 DNA reads TGTGCCTGGACCAATACCCGGGACAGGGTCTCAGGGGAGCTGTTTTTT. Its protein is CAWTNTRDRVSGELFF. V and J are TRBV30 and TRBJ2-2; 9 positions match TRBD1. CDR3 length: 16 residues. Germline V gene sequence: CDR1 GTSNPN, CDR2 SVGIG (reference sequence). V lost 4 bases and J lost 8; bases outside the gene matches: 14.

This chain uses TRBV11-2 with TRBJ2-5, with D possibly being TRBD2 (5 bases). The CDR3 has 16 amino acids. V lost 1 base to trimming and J lost 4 bases, with 16 bases between them. Germline V CDR1 and CDR2: SGHAT, FQNNGV. The CDR3 is CASSLGRGPRGETQYF. The CDR3 DNA sequence: TGTGCCAGCAGCTTAGGTCGCGGGCCCCGAGGAGAGACCCAGTACTTC.

V and J are TRBV7-3 and TRBJ2-5; D not resolved. CDR3 size: 15 residues. Germline CDR1 SGHTA, CDR2 FQGTGA. Trimming shortened V by 5 bases and J by 5 bases, and 18 bases separated the two germline ends. The CDR3 DNA reads TGTGCCAGCAGCCTTATGGGTAGAGAAGCGGAGACCCAGTACTTC. It codes for CASSLMGREAETQYF.

The chain employs TRBV30 and TRBJ2-7; 9 bases match TRBD2. The V gene end was trimmed by 5 bases and the J gene end by 2 bases; junction bases not matched to a gene: 10. Germline CDR1 GTSNPN, CDR2 SVGIG (reference sequence). This CDR3 spans 15 amino acids. CDR3 nucleotides: TGTGCCTGGGAGTTGATGCGGGGGGGCCCCTACGAGCAGTACTTC. Protein: CAWELMRGGPYEQYF.

The rearrangement joins TRBV28 to TRBJ1-2, with TRBD1 matching over 7 bases. Germline-derived CDR1 and CDR2 are MDHEN and SYDVKM. This CDR3 region has 12 residues. Losses at the gene ends were 8 bases for V and 5 bases for J; bases not matched to a gene: 5. DNA of the CDR3: TGTGCCAGCGAGGGACAGCATTATGGCTACACCTTC. It is translated as CASEGQHYGYTF.

V gene TRBV6-5 combines with J gene TRBJ1-1; D unclear. The CDR3 sequence is 15 residues long. Trimming shortened V by 0 bases and J by 5 bases, and 13 bases separated the two germline ends. The germline V gene encodes CDR1 MNHEY and CDR2 SVGAGI. CDR3 coding DNA: TGTGCCAGCAGTTACTCGTGGGCGGCGGGAACTGAAGCTTTCTTT. Its protein product is CASSYSWAAGTEAFF.

The chain links TRBV7-8 to TRBJ2-7; D may correspond to TRBD1 or TRBD2 (6 bases each). The CDR3 covers 14 residues. Germline V gene lookup returns CDR1 SGHVS and CDR2 FQNEAQ. V was pared by 5 bases and J by 5 bases, with 16 bases between. The CDR3 nucleotides read TGTGCCAGCAGCCGGGGGCCGACTAGGGACGAGCAGTACTTC. Translated, it gives CASSRGPTRDEQYF.

The chain couples TRBV27 to TRBJ2-1, with a weak D call TRBD2 (6 bases). The CDR3 spans 15 residues. V was pared by 6 bases and J by 0 bases, with 12 bases between. Germline CDR1 MNHEY, CDR2 SMNVEV (reference sequence). The CDR3 protein is CASSLSGSSYNEQFF. The CDR3, as DNA: TGTGCCAGCAGCCTTAGCGGTAGCTCCTACAATGAGCAGTTCTTC.

The rearrangement uses TRBV12-3 or TRBV12-4 and TRBJ1-2; 7 bases agree with TRBD1. This CDR3 contains 13 residues. Trimming cost V 5 bases and J 4 bases; bases outside gene matches: 4. The CDR3 protein is CASSRQGRYGYTF. CDR3 nucleotide sequence: TGTGCCAGCAGTCGACAGGGTCGCTATGGCTACACCTTC.

The chain carries TRBV7-9 and TRBJ2-3; D perhaps matches TRBD1 (5 bases). The V end lost 5 bases, the J end lost 7 bases, and 13 bases lay between the germline ends. CDR1 is SEHNR, CDR2 FQNEAQ, per germline (reference sequence). The CDR3 contains 13 residues. CDR3 region: CASSPRRAHTQYF. The CDR3 DNA sequence: TGTGCCAGCAGCCCCCGCAGGGCCCATACGCAGTATTTT.

V usage is TRBV2 and J usage is TRBJ2-1, with 9 bases that match TRBD2. This CDR3 contains 15 residues. V dropped 2 bases and J dropped 8; count of bases not matched to a gene: 7. Germline CDR1 and CDR2: SNHLY and FYNNEI. The CDR3 region is CASSELLAGTDEQFF. The CDR3, as DNA: TGTGCCAGCAGTGAACTACTAGCGGGTACCGATGAGCAGTTCTTC.

This clone was seen only a few times. The chain recombines TRBV4-3 with TRBJ2-3, with a possible D match to TRBD2 (5 bases). V dropped 2 bases and J dropped 10 bases, with 13 bases sitting between them. The CDR3 has 13 amino acids. Germline assignment: CDR1 LGHNA and CDR2 YSLEER. CDR3 DNA sequence: TGCGCCAGCAGCCAACGAACTAGATTCGCGCAGTATTTT. Translated: CASSQRTRFAQYF.

The CDR3 protein is CASSLGGQGPNTEAFF. For the CDR3, the DNA is TGTGCCAGCAGCTTGGGAGGACAGGGGCCGAACACTGAAGCTTTCTTT. The chain uses TRBV5-6 and TRBJ1-1; 9 positions match TRBD1. V was clipped by 0 bases and J by 1 base; unmatched bases: 4. Germline assignment: CDR1 SGHDT and CDR2 YYEEEE. The CDR3 covers 16 residues.

The chain's CDR3 is CASTRSQGNLYGYTF. In DNA, the CDR3 is TGTGCCAGCACTCGGTCCCAGGGGAATTTATATGGCTACACCTTC. The chain couples TRBV27 to TRBJ1-2; the D gene is possibly TRBD1 (6 bases). In germline, CDR1 is MNHEY, CDR2 SMNVEV (reference sequence). Trimming pared 7 bases from V and 5 bases from J, leaving 20 bases between. This CDR3 has 15 residues.

This clone was recorded only once. This chain connects TRBV18 to TRBJ2-3; D is uncertain. V shed 6 bases and J shed 5 bases, with 15 bases lying between them. In germline, CDR1 is KGHSH, CDR2 LQKENI. CDR3 length equals 14 residues. CDR3 sequence (DNA): TGTGCCAGCTCCCAACCACCCGTCGGAGATACGCAGTATTTT. Residues: CASSQPPVGDTQYF.

V gene TRBV7-8 combines with J gene TRBJ2-1, with a weak D call TRBD2 (5 bases). The germline V gene encodes CDR1 SGHVS and CDR2 FQNEAQ. V lost 4 bases to trimming and J lost 3 bases, with 13 bases between them. CDR3 size: 15 residues. CDR3 in DNA: TGTGCCAGCAGCTCATTTGGACTTAACTACAATGAGCAGTTCTTC. It specifies CASSSFGLNYNEQFF.

CDR3 protein: CASSPLGGSSYNEQFF. The CDR3 DNA follows: TGTGCCAGCAGCCCCCTCGGAGGGTCCTCCTACAATGAGCAGTTCTTC. The gene calls are TRBV7-3 and TRBJ2-1, with D perhaps TRBD2 (6 bases). V dropped 5 bases and J dropped 0 bases, with 14 bases sitting between them. The CDR3 sequence is 16 residues long. The germline gives CDR1 SGHTA, CDR2 FQGTGA.

V is TRBV9 and J is TRBJ1-4, with 7 bases aligning to TRBD1. CDR1 and CDR2 from the germline V gene are SGDLS and YYNGEE. Trimming at V came to 3 bases and at J to 7 bases, leaving 3 bases not matched to a gene. CDR3 length: 13 amino acids. This CDR3 is CASSADRAEKLFF. In nucleotides, the CDR3 is TGTGCCAGCAGCGCCGACAGGGCTGAAAAACTGTTTTTT. Full variable domain (missing parts from reference TRBV9 and TRBJ1-4): DSGVTQTPKHLITATGQRVTLRCSPRSGDLSVYWYQQSLDQGLQFLIQYYNGEERAKGNILERFSAQQFPDLHSELNLSSLELGDSALYFCASSADRAEKLFFGSGTQLSVL.

This sequence joins TRBV30 and TRBJ2-3; 10 bases map to TRBD1. The CDR3 spans 15 residues. J lost 3 bases, V lost 1 base, and 4 bases had no gene match. Germline CDR1 is GTSNPN and CDR2 is SVGIG (reference sequence). The CDR3, as DNA: TGTGCCTGGAGTGAAGACAGGGGGCAGACAGATACGCAGTATTTT. It specifies CAWSEDRGQTDTQYF.

The genes are TRBV18 and TRBJ1-1, with D unresolved. The CDR3 length is 14 residues. The V end lost 6 bases, the J end lost 0 bases, and 11 bases lay between the germline ends. Germline CDR1 reads KGHSH; CDR2 reads LQKENI. The chain's CDR3 is CASSTGVVNTEAFF. The CDR3 DNA is TGTGCCAGCTCTACCGGGGTTGTGAACACTGAAGCTTTCTTT.

The chain has TRBV30 and TRBJ1-5, with D possibly being TRBD1 (5 bases). CDR1 and CDR2 from the germline V gene are GTSNPN and SVGIG (reference sequence). The CDR3 totals 14 residues. V shed 3 bases and J shed 5 bases, with 14 bases lying between them. The DNA of the CDR3 is TGTGCCTGGAGAGGGCCAGGGCGTGATCAGCCCCAGCATTTT. Its translation is CAWRGPGRDQPQHF.

The chain combines TRBV28 with TRBJ1-2; the D gene is possibly TRBD1 (5 bases). CDR3 length: 14 amino acids. The V end was cut by 8 bases, the J end by 4 bases, with 17 bases between. The germline CDR1 and CDR2 sequences are MDHEN and SYDVKM. CDR3 nucleotide sequence: TGTGCCAGCGGATCCTTGGGGGACTCCTATGGCTACACCTTC. It codes for CASGSLGDSYGYTF.

The V and J genes are TRBV7-3 and TRBJ1-1; maybe TRBD1 (5 bases). This CDR3 is 15 amino acids long. The germline CDR1 and CDR2 sequences are SGHTA and FQGTGA. V lost 1 base and J lost 2, with 11 bases in between. The CDR3 sequence: CASSLRGGSNTEAFF. The CDR3 coding sequence is TGTGCCAGCAGCTTAAGGGGGGGATCCAACACTGAAGCTTTCTTT.